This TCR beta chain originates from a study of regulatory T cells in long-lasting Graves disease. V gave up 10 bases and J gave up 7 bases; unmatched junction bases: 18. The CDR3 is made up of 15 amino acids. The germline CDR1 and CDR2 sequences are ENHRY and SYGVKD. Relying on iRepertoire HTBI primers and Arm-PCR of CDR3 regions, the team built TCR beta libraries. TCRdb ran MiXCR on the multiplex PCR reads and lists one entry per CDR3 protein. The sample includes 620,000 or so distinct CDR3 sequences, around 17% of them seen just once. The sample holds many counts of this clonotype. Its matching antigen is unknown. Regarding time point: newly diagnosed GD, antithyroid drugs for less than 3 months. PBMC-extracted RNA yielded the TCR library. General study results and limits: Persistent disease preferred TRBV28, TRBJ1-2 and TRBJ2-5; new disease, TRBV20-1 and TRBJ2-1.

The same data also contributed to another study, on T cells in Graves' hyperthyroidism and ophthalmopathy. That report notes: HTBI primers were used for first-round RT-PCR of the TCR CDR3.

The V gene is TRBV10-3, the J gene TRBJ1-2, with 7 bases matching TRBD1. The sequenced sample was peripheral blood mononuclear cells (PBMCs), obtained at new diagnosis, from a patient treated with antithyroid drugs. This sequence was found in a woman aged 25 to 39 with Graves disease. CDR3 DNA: TGTGCCACCGGAATGGACATGGCAGGGGGAAGTGGCTACACCTTC. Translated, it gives CATGMDMAGGSGYTF.